The clone carrying this T cell receptor beta chain occurred a few times. Its antigen is still unknown. The sample is drawn from a study of T cells in localized non-small cell lung cancer. Clones were read by immunoSEQ multiplex PCR, and TCRdb kept only the in-frame ones, dropping some. The profile shows around 3,000 clones, roughly a fifth of them singletons. Study conclusions and caveats: The tumor had only one region sequenced, so heterogeneity remains possible.

J gave up 1 base and V 5 bases, and 4 bases lay outside the gene matches. The CDR3 contains 15 residues. The germline gives CDR1 LNHDA, CDR2 SQIVND (reference sequence). Sequences were derived from lung tumor tissue, sampled before any cancer treatment. The rearrangement uses TRBV19 and TRBJ2-2, with 7 bases that match TRBD1. This receptor was identified in a male donor aged 60 or over with stage II squamous cell lung carcinoma. The CDR3 sequence is CASSHRTGNTGELFF. The CDR3 DNA reads TGTGCCAGTAGTCATCGGACAGGGAACACCGGGGAGCTGTTTTTT.